This is a list of T cell receptor beta chains from one sample in a study of Graves' ophthalmopathy and Graves' hyperthyroidism. Each CDR3 protein gets one entry after TCRdb re-called the multiplex PCR reads with MiXCR. The sample shows 360,000 or so distinct CDR3 sequences, approximately 16% of them seen only once. The sample consisted of peripheral blood. The source is a woman under 30 with Graves' ophthalmopathy. Both conserved end residues are part of each CDR3. The D gene is left open where the match is weak. Not all rows give a size; the values are once, few, many and, for expanded clones, a class.

. | 14 | TRBJ2-7 | few | TRBV6-1 | CASRAWDETYEQYF | TGTGCCAGCAGAGCATGGGACGAGACCTACGAGCAGTACTTC
. | 14 | TRBJ2-3 | . | TRBV12-3/TRBV12-4 | CASSLYTRTDTQYF | TGTGCCAGCAGTTTATACACAAGGACAGATACGCAGTATTTT
. | 14 | TRBJ2-4 | many | TRBV4-1 | CASSQGGEKNIQYF | TGCGCCAGCAGCCAAGGGGGCGAGAAAAACATTCAGTACTTC
TRBD1 | 14 | TRBJ2-7 | many | TRBV20-1 | CSAERDRGVSEQYF | TGCAGTGCCGAAAGGGACAGAGGGGTCTCCGAGCAGTACTTC
TRBD1 | 15 | TRBJ1-2 | few | TRBV12-3/TRBV12-4 | CASSRQGSLNHGYTF | TGTGCCAGCAGTAGACAGGGCAGCTTGAATCATGGCTACACCTTC
. | 17 | TRBJ2-5 | . | TRBV20-1 | CSARVGGGDVLKETQYF | TGCAGTGCTAGAGTAGGGGGGGGCGACGTCCTTAAAGAGACCCAGTACTTC
. | 16 | TRBJ2-7 | many | TRBV7-2 | CASSPRSGTLGGEQYF | TGTGCCAGCAGCCCCCGTTCCGGGACGCTCGGCGGAGAGCAGTACTTC
TRBD1 | 17 | TRBJ1-2 | . | TRBV19 | CASSPQTWDSTNYGYTF | TGTGCCAGTAGTCCCCAAACTTGGGACAGCACTAACTATGGCTACACCTTC
TRBD1 | 14 | TRBJ2-5 | many | TRBV2 | CASSGRTGRKTQYF | TGTGCCAGCAGCGGTAGGACAGGGAGAAAGACCCAGTACTTC
. | 15 | TRBJ2-5 | many | TRBV28 | CASSPPSGPRETQYF | TGTGCCAGCAGTCCCCCCTCGGGTCCTAGGGAGACCCAGTACTTC
. | 12 | TRBJ1-1 | many | TRBV6-4 | CASSDQVGEAFF | TGTGCCAGCAGTGATCAGGTCGGTGAAGCTTTCTTT
. | 15 | TRBJ1-5 | many | TRBV3-1 | CASSLGGSSNQPQHF | TGTGCCAGCAGCCTCGGGGGTAGTAGCAATCAGCCCCAGCATTTT
TRBD2 | 14 | TRBJ2-7 | few | TRBV13 | CASSLSLAGGKQYF | TGTGCCAGCAGCCTGTCACTAGCGGGGGGCAAGCAGTACTTC
. | 13 | TRBJ1-3 | many | TRBV15 | CATSPEAGNTIYF | TGTGCCACCAGCCCAGAGGCCGGAAACACCATATATTTT
. | 15 | TRBJ2-4 | many | TRBV15 | CATSRPNIAKNIQYF | TGTGCCACCAGCAGACCAAACATAGCCAAAAACATTCAGTACTTC
. | 13 | TRBJ1-2 | . | TRBV28 | CASSFSIPYGYTF | TGTGCCAGCAGTTTCTCTATACCTTATGGCTACACCTTC
TRBD2 | 17 | TRBJ2-7 | many | TRBV7-8 | CASSLARARGGQYEQYF | TGTGCCAGCAGCTTAGCGCGCGCGCGGGGGGGGCAATACGAGCAGTACTTC
TRBD1 | 13 | TRBJ2-7 | many | TRBV6-7 | CASSPRTGHEQYF | TGTGCCAGCAGCCCTCGGACAGGCCACGAGCAGTACTTC
. | 15 | TRBJ2-7 | . | TRBV7-8 | CASSLERQGSYEQYF | TGTGCCAGCAGCTTAGAGCGGCAAGGGTCCTACGAGCAGTACTTC
. | 17 | TRBJ2-2 | many | TRBV28 | CASSLFYPGRRLGELFF | TGTGCCAGCAGTTTATTTTATCCAGGACGGAGGCTAGGGGAGCTGTTTTTT
. | 14 | TRBJ1-1 | many | TRBV5-1 | CASSRPSGDTEAFF | TGCGCCAGCAGTAGGCCCTCAGGGGACACTGAAGCTTTCTTT
. | 14 | TRBJ1-1 | few | TRBV6-5 | CASSYERGDTEAFF | TGTGCCAGCAGTTACGAGAGGGGTGACACTGAAGCTTTCTTT
. | 16 | TRBJ2-7 | . | TRBV7-2 | CAGSVTGLASTYEQYF | TGTGCCGGCAGCGTAACGGGACTCGCCTCGACCTACGAGCAGTACTTC
TRBD1 | 14 | TRBJ1-6 | few | TRBV12-3/TRBV12-4 | CASSRDSTNSPLHF | TGTGCCAGCAGTCGGGACAGTACTAATTCACCCCTCCACTTT
. | 15 | TRBJ1-5 | many | TRBV20-1 | CSARDEQVSNQPQHF | TGCAGTGCTAGAGATGAGCAGGTCAGCAATCAGCCCCAGCATTTT
TRBD1 | 15 | TRBJ1-2 | . | TRBV19 | CASSMEWTGIYGYTF | TGTGCCAGTAGTATGGAGTGGACAGGGATTTATGGCTACACCTTC
. | 15 | TRBJ2-4 | many | TRBV19 | CASSTLRTLKNIQYF | TGTGCCAGTAGTACCTTGAGGACCCTCAAAAACATTCAGTACTTC
. | 15 | TRBJ2-2 | . | TRBV27 | CASSLSGVYTGELFF | TGTGCCAGCAGTTTATCAGGGGTCTACACCGGGGAGCTGTTTTTT
TRBD1 | 15 | TRBJ1-3 | many | TRBV7-9 | CASSQGQATGNTIYF | TGTGCCAGCAGTCAGGGACAGGCTACGGGAAACACCATATATTTT
. | 15 | TRBJ1-1 | few | TRBV11-2 | CASSGGPGQGTEAFF | TGTGCCAGCAGCGGAGGACCTGGTCAGGGCACTGAAGCTTTCTTT
. | 14 | TRBJ1-5 | many | TRBV28 | CASSLGGDNQPQHF | TGTGCCAGCAGTTTAGGGGGGGACAATCAGCCCCAGCATTTT
TRBD2 | 16 | TRBJ2-5 | few | TRBV3-1 | CASSQGSSGRLETQYF | TGTGCCAGCAGCCAAGGGAGTAGCGGGAGGTTGGAGACCCAGTACTTC
. | 14 | TRBJ1-2 | . | TRBV7-8 | CASSLLPGNYGYTF | TGTGCCAGCAGCTTGTTGCCAGGGAACTATGGCTACACCTTC
TRBD1 | 13 | TRBJ1-1 | many | TRBV29-1 | CSARRDRVTEAFF | TGCAGCGCTAGGCGGGACAGGGTCACTGAAGCTTTCTTT
. | 15 | TRBJ2-7 | many | TRBV5-6 | CASSLVGRVTNEQYF | TGTGCCAGCAGCTTGGTTGGCAGGGTGACGAACGAGCAGTACTTC
TRBD2 | 16 | TRBJ2-7 | . | TRBV6-2/TRBV6-3 | CASSYLRTSGSHEQYF | TGTGCCAGCAGTTACTTAAGGACTAGCGGGAGCCACGAGCAGTACTTC
. | 11 | TRBJ1-2 | many | TRBV28 | CASKGLRGYTF | TGTGCCAGCAAAGGATTGAGGGGCTACACCTTC
. | 15 | TRBJ2-7 | many | TRBV11-2 | CASSLSGRVRGEQYF | TGTGCCAGCAGCTTAAGCGGCCGTGTTAGAGGCGAGCAGTACTTC
TRBD2 | 14 | TRBJ2-7 | few | TRBV6-5 | CASSSSLALYEQYF | TGTGCCAGCAGTTCGTCACTAGCGCTCTACGAGCAGTACTTC
TRBD2 | 16 | TRBJ2-2 | many | TRBV7-3 | CASSNPSGGTTGELFF | TGTGCCAGCAGCAACCCTAGCGGGGGAACGACCGGGGAGCTGTTTTTT
TRBD2 | 17 | TRBJ2-7 | many | TRBV12-3/TRBV12-4 | CASSQLGLAGGHNEQYF | TGTGCCAGCAGCCAATTAGGACTAGCGGGGGGACACAACGAGCAGTACTTC
. | 12 | TRBJ1-1 | many | TRBV29-1 | CSVAFMNTEAFF | TGCAGCGTTGCTTTTATGAACACTGAAGCTTTCTTT
TRBD1 | 16 | TRBJ1-2 | few | TRBV12-3/TRBV12-4 | CASSTRDRGANYGYTF | TGTGCCAGCAGCACCCGGGACAGGGGAGCTAACTATGGCTACACCTTC
. | 14 | TRBJ1-1 | many | TRBV10-3 | CAISEGTTNTEAFF | TGTGCCATCAGTGAGGGGACAACAAACACTGAAGCTTTCTTT
. | 12 | TRBJ2-3 | many | TRBV20-1 | CSAKKTIDTQYF | TGCAGTGCTAAGAAAACCATAGATACGCAGTATTTT
. | 14 | TRBJ1-5 | many | TRBV18 | CASSPPGGNQPQHF | TGTGCCAGCTCACCCCCAGGGGGCAATCAGCCCCAGCATTTT
. | 16 | TRBJ1-3 | few | TRBV3-1 | CASSLRTGRPGNTIYF | TGTGCCAGCAGCCTCCGAACAGGAAGACCTGGAAACACCATATATTTT
. | 15 | TRBJ2-2 | . | TRBV11-2 | CASSSRGVGTGELFF | TGTGCCAGCAGCTCTAGGGGGGTCGGCACCGGGGAGCTGTTTTTT
TRBD1 | 14 | TRBJ2-7 | many | TRBV12-3/TRBV12-4 | CASLRSGTAYEQYF | TGTGCCAGCTTAAGATCCGGGACAGCCTACGAGCAGTACTTC
TRBD2 | 16 | TRBJ2-7 | many | TRBV20-1 | CSARDLQLAGGYEQYF | TGCAGTGCTAGAGATCTCCAACTAGCGGGGGGATACGAGCAGTACTTC
TRBD1 | 14 | TRBJ2-4 | many | TRBV7-2 | CASSVQGSQNIQYF | TGTGCCAGCAGCGTACAGGGGTCCCAAAACATTCAGTACTTC
TRBD2 | 13 | TRBJ2-7 | . | TRBV6-2/TRBV6-3 | CASSLLAGDGQYF | TGTGCCAGCAGTCTCCTAGCGGGAGACGGGCAGTACTTC
. | 17 | TRBJ1-6 | many | TRBV18 | CTSSPRDGGLINSPLHF | TGTACCAGCTCACCCCGGGACGGTGGGCTGATAAATTCACCCCTCCACTTT
. | 13 | TRBJ1-6 | many | TRBV30 | CAWSPDRDSPLHF | TGTGCCTGGAGCCCAGACAGAGATTCACCCCTCCACTTT
TRBD2 | 15 | TRBJ2-7 | . | TRBV6-1 | CASSEGSGATYEQYF | TGTGCCAGCAGTGAAGGTAGCGGGGCGACCTACGAGCAGTACTTC
TRBD1 | 15 | TRBJ2-7 | many | TRBV11-2 | CASSWPTGPNYEQYF | TGTGCCAGCAGCTGGCCGACAGGGCCGAACTACGAGCAGTACTTC
. | 12 | TRBJ2-7 | . | TRBV6-2/TRBV6-3 | CASSYERGNAYF | TGTGCCAGCAGTTACGAGAGAGGGAACGCGTACTTC
. | 14 | TRBJ1-3 | many | TRBV6-5 | CASSLNRSGNTIYF | TGTGCCAGCAGTTTAAACCGCTCTGGAAACACCATATATTTT
TRBD1 | 17 | TRBJ1-5 | many | TRBV6-2/TRBV6-3 | CASSTLRTGNSNQPQHF | TGTGCCAGCAGTACACTCCGGACAGGGAATAGCAATCAGCCCCAGCATTTT
. | 14 | TRBJ2-2 | many | TRBV5-1 | CASSRSGGTGELFF | TGCGCCAGCAGCCGCTCAGGTGGGACCGGGGAGCTGTTTTTT